Presented here are 24 T cell receptor beta chains from one specimen sequenced in a study of shared clonotypes between healthy human individuals. Generated by immunoSEQ multiplex PCR, the TCRdb table keeps only in-frame clones and is missing some. This sample has some 2.3 million clones, with just over 90% found just once. Sequenced material: naive CD4+ T cells from PBMCs. As to subset: CD45RA+ positively selected. These receptor sequences come from a man aged 18 to 30 in good health. Some clones in this sample may be carry-over from other donors' samples.

J is TRBJ2-7 and V is TRBV30; 7 bases fit TRBD1. CDR1 GTSNPN and CDR2 SVGIG come from the germline V gene (reference sequence). Trimming took 3 bases from V and 5 from J; bases not matched to a gene: 10. This CDR3 spans 14 amino acids. CDR3 amino acids: CAWREQGSLNEQYF. The CDR3, as DNA: TGTGCCTGGAGAGAACAGGGGAGCCTAAACGAGCAGTACTTC.

The chain couples TRBV28 to TRBJ1-2; unclear D gene. CDR3 length: 13 residues. The germline V gene has CDR1 MDHEN and CDR2 SYDVKM. Deletions cut 1 base from V and 7 bases from J, with 10 bases between. As DNA, the CDR3 is TGTGCCAGCAGTTTATTATCAGGAGGTGGCTACACCTTC. Protein product: CASSLLSGGGYTF.

This chain uses TRBV28 with TRBJ2-7, with TRBD1 as a possible D gene (6 bases). Trimming left V 8 bases short and J 6 bases short, with 14 bases between. The CDR3 sequence is 12 residues long. CDR1 is MDHEN and CDR2 is SYDVKM in the germline V gene. CDR3: CASHLQGGEQYF. The DNA of the CDR3 is TGTGCCAGCCACCTACAGGGCGGCGAGCAGTACTTC.

For this clone: Additional DNA sequences in this sample encode the identical CDR3. The chain employs TRBV20-1 and TRBJ2-3; D perhaps matches TRBD1 (6 bases). CDR1 is DFQATT and CDR2 is SNEGSKA in the germline V gene (reference sequence). The length of the CDR3 is 11 residues. The V end lost 3 bases, the J end lost 5 bases, and 6 bases lay between the germline ends. The CDR3 bases are TGCAGTGCTAGGACAGGAGATACGCAGTATTTT. Translated: CSARTGDTQYF.

The J gene is TRBJ1-5, the V gene TRBV7-9; 9 bases align to TRBD1. The CDR3 runs 14 residues. With V trimmed by 5 bases and J by 6 bases, 5 bases remained unmatched. The V gene's germline CDR1 is SEHNR and CDR2 FQNEAQ (reference sequence). The CDR3 region has the DNA TGTGCCAGCAGCCCTACAGGGGGCGGTCAGCCCCAGCATTTT. Amino acid sequence: CASSPTGGGQPQHF.

To note about this clone: The same CDR3 is also encoded by other DNA sequences in this sample. This chain connects TRBV5-6 to TRBJ1-1, with D perhaps TRBD1 (6 bases). CDR1 and CDR2 (germline): SGHDT, YYEEEE. The CDR3 spans 14 residues. V shed 4 bases and J shed 5 bases, with 15 bases lying between them. The CDR3: CASSLAGGYTEAFF. The CDR3, as DNA: TGTGCCAGCAGCCTCGCGGGGGGCTATACTGAAGCTTTCTTT.

The gene calls are TRBV5-1 and TRBJ1-2; TRBD1 might be the D (5 bases). Trimming pared 0 bases from V and 12 bases from J, leaving 6 bases between. The CDR3 length is 10 residues. CDR1 and CDR2 from the germline V gene are SGHRS and YFSETQ. CDR3 sequence (DNA): TGCGCCAGCAGCTTGGGCAGGGACACCTTC. Protein sequence: CASSLGRDTF.

The chain combines TRBV2 with TRBJ2-2, with 9 nucleotides matching TRBD1. The CDR3 extends over 16 amino acids. Germline-derived CDR1 and CDR2 are SNHLY and FYNNEI. Trimming took 6 bases from V and 5 from J; bases not matched to a gene: 10. This chain's CDR3 is CASRNTGTGKTGELFF. Written as DNA, the CDR3 is TGTGCCAGCAGAAACACCGGGACAGGGAAAACCGGGGAGCTGTTTTTT. Using reference TRBV2 and TRBJ2-2 for the parts outside the CDR3, the full variable domain is EPEVTQTPSHQVTQMGQEVILRCVPISNHLYFYWYRQILGQKVEFLVSFYNNEISEKSEIFDDQFSVERPDGSNFTLKIRSTKLEDSAMYFCASRNTGTGKTGELFFGEGSRLTVL.

V is TRBV6-1 and J is TRBJ1-4; TRBD1 aligns across 9 bases. There are 14 residues in the CDR3. Trimming cost V 5 bases and J 5 bases; bases outside gene matches: 3. CDR1 is MNHNS and CDR2 is SASEGT in the germline V gene. CDR3 region: CASSHRGLNEKLFF. As DNA, the CDR3 is TGTGCCAGCAGTCACAGGGGGCTGAATGAAAAACTGTTTTTT.

CDR3 in amino acids: CASSLFSTSEADTQYF. The DNA for the CDR3 is TGTGCCAGCAGCTTATTTAGCACTAGCGAGGCAGATACGCAGTATTTT. The rearrangement joins TRBV7-2 to TRBJ2-3; 7 positions match TRBD2. Per the germline V gene, CDR1 is SGHTA and CDR2 is FQGNSA. J lost 4 bases, V lost 2 bases, and 9 bases had no gene match. The CDR3 runs 16 residues.

The chain employs TRBV28 and TRBJ1-5, with D maybe TRBD1 (6 bases). The V end was cut by 6 bases, the J end by 7 bases, with 10 bases between. CDR3 length equals 12 residues. Germline lookup yields CDR1 MDHEN and CDR2 SYDVKM. In DNA, the CDR3 is TGTGCCAGCAGGGGGGGCCGGCAGCCCCAGCATTTT. It codes for CASRGGRQPQHF.

The chain has TRBV19 and TRBJ1-2; 8 nucleotides match TRBD1. Trimming took 7 bases from V and 3 from J; bases not matched to a gene: 4. Germline V CDR1 and CDR2: LNHDA, SQIVND (reference sequence). The CDR3 is made up of 13 amino acids. CDR3 nucleotides: TGTGCCAGTACGGGACAGGTCGACTATGGCTACACCTTC. Translating gives CASTGQVDYGYTF.

The rearrangement uses TRBV28 and TRBJ1-3; a weak D match, TRBD1 (5 bases). Germline values: CDR1 MDHEN, CDR2 SYDVKM. Between the trimmed V and J ends, which lost 2 bases and 2 bases, there was a span of 13 bases. This CDR3 is 16 amino acids long. The CDR3 DNA is TGTGCCAGCAGTTTACCTCCACCGGGGGCTGGAAACACCATATATTTT. It translates to CASSLPPPGAGNTIYF.

A note on this clone: Other DNA sequences within the sample encode an identical CDR3. For the CDR3, the DNA is TGTGCCAGCAGCTTTCGGGGTACGAACACTGAAGCTTTCTTT. As protein: CASSFRGTNTEAFF. The rearrangement links TRBV5-4 to TRBJ1-1; D gene uncertain. The CDR3 spans 14 residues. CDR1 and CDR2 (germline): SGHNT, YYREEE (reference sequence). V lost 2 bases, J lost 1 base, and 9 bases lay in between.

The CDR3: CASSENPRRETQYF. The CDR3 nucleotides are TGCGCCAGCAGTGAGAATCCACGGCGAGAGACCCAGTACTTC. The genes are TRBV10-1 and TRBJ2-5; D not resolved. CDR1 WNHNN and CDR2 SYGVQD come from the germline V gene (reference sequence). The CDR3 is 14 amino acids. V was pared by 2 bases and J by 4 bases, with 11 bases between.

V usage is TRBV28 and J usage is TRBJ1-2; no clear D gene. The length of the CDR3 is 15 residues. CDR1 MDHEN and CDR2 SYDVKM come from the germline V gene. Trimming took off 3 bases at V and 2 bases at J, with 13 bases between the two ends. The CDR3 region is CASSFGATLNYGYTF. DNA of the CDR3: TGTGCCAGCAGTTTTGGTGCGACGCTGAACTATGGCTACACCTTC.

This clone has just one count. The chain carries TRBV10-3 and TRBJ2-7, with D perhaps assigned TRBD1 or TRBD2 (5 bases each). The CDR3 extends over 11 amino acids. Trimming pared 4 bases from V and 7 bases from J, leaving 8 bases between. The germline gives CDR1 ENHRY, CDR2 SYGVKD. The CDR3, as DNA: TGTGCCATCAGTGGGGGGTGGGAGCAGTACTTC. Protein product: CAISGGWEQYF.

The chain has TRBV9 and TRBJ2-7; a weak D match, TRBD1 (5 bases). This CDR3 is built from 15 residues. V lost 4 bases, J lost 1 base, and 15 bases lay in between. Germline-derived CDR1 and CDR2 are SGDLS and YYNGEE. The DNA of the CDR3 is TGTGCCAGCAGCCCTGTAGGCGCAGGGTCCTACGAGCAGTACTTC. Translating it yields CASSPVGAGSYEQYF.

The CDR3 loop is CASSVLGEYEQYF. The CDR3 DNA sequence: TGTGCCAGCAGTGTATTGGGGGAATACGAGCAGTACTTC. The V call is TRBV25-1, the J call TRBJ2-7; either TRBD1 or TRBD2 may fit D (5 bases each). CDR1 MGHDK and CDR2 SYGVNS come from the germline V gene. There are 13 residues in the CDR3. V was cut by 4 bases and J by 4 bases, with 11 bases left in between.

The chain joins TRBV7-2 to TRBJ2-3, with no clear D. With 5 bases removed from V and 3 bases from J, the gap between germline ends came to 18 bases. CDR3 length: 16 amino acids. Germline CDR1 SGHTA, CDR2 FQGNSA. CDR3 loop: CASSRRKDTLTDTQYF. Written as DNA, the CDR3 is TGTGCCAGCAGCCGTCGGAAAGACACACTAACAGATACGCAGTATTTT.

This chain links TRBV11-2 with TRBJ2-1; 8 positions match TRBD2. The germline CDR1 and CDR2 sequences are SGHAT and FQNNGV. CDR3 length: 15 amino acids. J was trimmed by 4 bases and V by 6 bases; bases with no gene match: 8. Here the CDR3 reads CASRQIAGRYNEQFF. The DNA for the CDR3 is TGTGCCAGCAGGCAAATAGCGGGGAGGTACAATGAGCAGTTCTTC.

The rearrangement links TRBV7-2 to TRBJ1-3; maybe TRBD1 (5 bases). Germline CDR1 SGHTA, CDR2 FQGNSA. V was shortened by 0 bases and J by 7 bases, with 10 bases between the two germline ends. There are 14 residues in the CDR3. The CDR3 spells CASSLAGGANTIYF. In DNA form, the CDR3 reads TGTGCCAGCAGCTTAGCGGGCGGGGCGAACACCATATATTTT.

This clone was seen once. The V gene is TRBV28, the J gene TRBJ2-1, with TRBD2 matching over 11 bases. Trimming cost V 5 bases and J 4 bases; bases outside gene matches: 13. This CDR3 is built from 18 residues. Germline lookup yields CDR1 MDHEN and CDR2 SYDVKM. CDR3 in DNA: TGTGCCAGCAGTCTCGGACTAGCGGGCACTCCATATTACAATGAGCAGTTCTTC. It yields the protein CASSLGLAGTPYYNEQFF.

The chain links TRBV10-2 to TRBJ2-3, with 7 bases that match TRBD2. This CDR3 is 14 amino acids long. Germline-derived CDR1 and CDR2 are WSHSY and SAAADI. Trimming cost V 7 bases and J 2 bases; bases outside gene matches: 6. For the CDR3, the DNA is TGCGCCAGCAATGGGCTAGCGGTCACAGATACGCAGTATTTT. Residues: CASNGLAVTDTQYF.